The 24 T cell receptor beta chains below come from one sample, sequenced in a study of human T cells and chemical hapten exposure. From the RACE reads, TCRdb called clonotypes with MiXCR, one entry per CDR3 protein. The repertoire holds tens of thousands of distinct CDR3 sequences, with 9.3% as singletons. Specified time point: patch test 1, 2 weeks after DPC sensitization. Treatment given: therapeutic diphenylcyclopropenone sensitization with weekly scalp DPC. The sequenced sample was whole blood, obtained in connection with sensitization to the hapten diphenylcyclopropenone (DPC). The receptors come from a woman aged 40 to 50 with alopecia areata. Some clones in this sample may be carry-over from other donors' samples.

This clonotype was found a few times. The V call is TRBV12-3 or TRBV12-4, the J call TRBJ2-7; D possibly uses TRBD1 or TRBD2 (5 bases each). This CDR3 has 17 residues. V lost 3 bases and J lost 1, with 19 bases in between. This CDR3 is CASSLDIGAGISYEQYF. CDR3 coding DNA: TGTGCCAGCAGTTTGGACATCGGGGCAGGGATATCCTACGAGCAGTACTTC.

The J gene is TRBJ1-3, the V gene TRBV12-3 or TRBV12-4; 7 positions agree with TRBD1. This CDR3 has 14 residues. Trimming took 6 bases from V and 7 from J; bases not matched to a gene: 9. CDR3 residues: CASRPQGIMNTIYF. CDR3 DNA sequence: TGTGCCAGCAGACCACAGGGGATTATGAACACCATATATTTT.

The chain combines TRBV7-9 with TRBJ1-2; D remains unclear. The V end was cut by 0 bases, the J end by 5 bases, with 10 bases between. CDR3 length: 14 residues. Germline V gene data show CDR1 as SEHNR and CDR2 as FQNEAQ (reference sequence). The CDR3 is CASSLAVVIYGYTF. In DNA, the CDR3 is TGTGCCAGCAGCTTAGCTGTGGTCATTTATGGCTACACCTTC.

The chain joins TRBV5-1 to TRBJ2-5; D may be TRBD1 (6 bases). From germline, CDR1 is SGHRS and CDR2 YFSETQ. Between the trimmed V and J ends, which lost 2 bases and 3 bases, there was a span of 14 bases. This CDR3 region has 15 residues. The CDR3 reads CASSLRGSKEETQYF. CDR3 sequence (DNA): TGCGCCAGCAGCTTAAGGGGGAGTAAAGAAGAGACCCAGTACTTC.

This clonotype showed up just a few times. The chain's CDR3 is CASSQLGTSGGAWKGEQFF. The CDR3 bases are TGCGCCAGCAGCCAGTTGGGGACTAGCGGGGGGGCCTGGAAGGGTGAGCAGTTCTTC. The chain is built from TRBV4-1 and TRBJ2-1, with 16 bases identical to TRBD2. CDR1 MGHRA and CDR2 YSYEKL come from the germline V gene. The CDR3 runs to 19 residues. The ends lost 3 bases at V and 9 bases at J; junction bases unmatched: 14.

In its sample, this clonotype was seen many times. The gene calls are TRBV2 and TRBJ2-7; 10 bases map to TRBD2. The J segment lost 6 bases and the V segment lost 6 bases, leaving 11 bases of the junction unmatched. Looked up from germline, CDR1 is SNHLY and CDR2 is FYNNEI. The CDR3 runs 15 residues. For the CDR3, the DNA is TGTGCCAGCAGATCTATAGCGGGGGGACCTGGCGAGCAGTACTTC. This translates into CASRSIAGGPGEQYF.

This clonotype was found many times. This chain links TRBV7-3 with TRBJ2-3, with 15 bases identical to TRBD2. V lost 5 bases to trimming and J lost 7 bases; unmatched junction nucleotides: 13. This CDR3 is built from 18 residues. Germline V gives CDR1 SGHTA, CDR2 FQGTGA. In DNA form, the CDR3 reads TGTGCCAGCAGCAGAGGGACTAGCGGGGGGTCCCCTACTCATACGCAGTATTTT. Translation: CASSRGTSGGSPTHTQYF.

The chain combines TRBV6-5 with TRBJ1-6; D perhaps matches TRBD1 (5 bases). CDR1 and CDR2 (germline): MNHEY, SVGAGI. Trimming took off 7 bases at V and 7 bases at J, with 11 bases between the two ends. The CDR3 length is 13 residues. CDR3 residues: CASNGHSNSPLHF. The CDR3 coding sequence is TGTGCCAGCAACGGACATTCAAATTCACCCCTCCACTTT.

The CDR3 here is CACGRADGNTIYF. The CDR3 nucleotides are TGTGCGTGTGGCCGGGCAGATGGAAACACCATATATTTT. The chain employs TRBV28 and TRBJ1-3, with D uncertain. The CDR3 is 13 residues long. Germline V CDR1 and CDR2: MDHEN, SYDVKM.

This clonotype was seen many times. J is TRBJ1-1 and V is TRBV7-9, with D perhaps matching TRBD1 (5 bases). Trimming took off 3 bases at V and 5 bases at J, with 10 bases between the two ends. Germline CDR1 is SEHNR and CDR2 is FQNEAQ (reference sequence). This CDR3 comprises 13 residues. The DNA for the CDR3 is TGTGCCAGCAGCTTCGGGGGAAGGACTGAAGCTTTCTTT. Protein product: CASSFGGRTEAFF.

V and J are TRBV7-9 and TRBJ2-2, with D unresolved. The CDR3 is 12 amino acids. The germline V and J ends were trimmed by 5 bases and 3 bases, with 4 bases remaining between them. Germline CDR1 is SEHNR and CDR2 is FQNEAQ (reference sequence). The CDR3 here is CASSPYTGELFF. The CDR3 bases are TGTGCCAGCAGCCCTTACACCGGGGAGCTGTTTTTT.

This clonotype was seen more than once but under ten times. The chain employs TRBV7-9 and TRBJ2-7; TRBD1 might be the D (6 bases). Germline CDR1 and CDR2: SEHNR and FQNEAQ (reference sequence). Deletions cut 5 bases from V and 0 bases from J, with 11 bases between. The CDR3 loop spans 14 amino acids. The CDR3 bases are TGTGCCAGCAGCCGGGACACAAACTCCTACGAGCAGTACTTC. Protein sequence: CASSRDTNSYEQYF.

There are many counts of this clonotype. The chain joins TRBV9 to TRBJ2-2; D unresolved. This CDR3 contains 12 residues. V lost 0 bases, J lost 6 bases, and 3 bases lay in between. Germline CDR1 reads SGDLS; CDR2 reads YYNGEE. The CDR3 is CASSVDSGELFF. The CDR3 DNA is TGTGCCAGCAGCGTAGACTCCGGGGAGCTGTTTTTT.

This clonotype has ten or more counts. The V gene is TRBV20-1, the J gene TRBJ2-1; 7 nucleotides agree with TRBD2. The CDR3 has 14 amino acids. The J segment lost 1 base and the V segment lost 6 bases, leaving 6 bases of the junction unmatched. The germline V gene has CDR1 DFQATT and CDR2 SNEGSKA (reference sequence). In DNA form, the CDR3 reads TGCAGTGCCGCGCCGGGGGGTTCCTACAATGAGCAGTTCTTC. Translating gives CSAAPGGSYNEQFF.

The gene calls are TRBV20-1 and TRBJ2-2; weak D call: TRBD2 (7 bases). The germline V gene has CDR1 DFQATT and CDR2 SNEGSKA (reference sequence). Deletions cut 6 bases from V and 6 bases from J, with 23 bases between. This CDR3 is 16 amino acids long. DNA of the CDR3: TGCAGTGCCCCCCCGGGTGGCGGGGGCGTCGCCGGGGAGCTGTTTTTT. It codes for CSAPPGGGGVAGELFF.

V usage is TRBV6-5 and J usage is TRBJ1-2; no clear D gene. V was shortened by 2 bases and J by 4 bases, with 11 bases between the two germline ends. CDR3 size: 14 residues. Per the germline V gene, CDR1 is MNHEY and CDR2 is SVGAGI. Here the CDR3 DNA reads TGTGCCAGCAGTTACGGTACAGCCACCTATGGCTACACCTTC. Protein product: CASSYGTATYGYTF.

This clonotype was observed a handful of times. The chain couples TRBV3-1 to TRBJ2-2, with D unresolved. Germline values: CDR1 LGHDT, CDR2 YNNKEL (reference sequence). The CDR3 covers 13 residues. Trimming removed 1 base at V and 7 bases at J, with 7 bases between. CDR3 loop: CASSQGFSGELFF. CDR3 DNA: TGTGCCAGCAGCCAAGGGTTCAGCGGGGAGCTGTTTTTT.

This chain uses TRBV30 with TRBJ2-3; 7 bases agree with TRBD2. The CDR3 spans 13 residues. Trimming at V came to 1 base and at J to 12 bases, leaving 10 bases not matched to a gene. Germline CDR1 is GTSNPN and CDR2 is SVGIG (reference sequence). CDR3 in amino acids: CAWSAPGTIQQYF. The CDR3, as DNA: TGTGCCTGGAGTGCTCCCGGGACTATACAACAGTATTTT.

The sample holds many counts of this clonotype. The V and J genes are TRBV28 and TRBJ2-3; 14 nucleotides agree with TRBD2. In germline, CDR1 is MDHEN, CDR2 SYDVKM. The CDR3 consists of 15 residues. J gave up 5 bases and V 3 bases, and 1 base lay outside the gene matches. CDR3 nucleotides: TGTGCCAGCAGTTTCGGGACTAGCGGGGGAGATACGCAGTATTTT. This gives the protein CASSFGTSGGDTQYF.

This clonotype was counted at least ten times. V is TRBV12-3 or TRBV12-4 and J is TRBJ2-2; D is ambiguous. Trimming took 6 bases from V and 1 from J, leaving 9 bases between them. The CDR3 totals 14 residues. The CDR3 reads CASSKERNTGELFF. The CDR3 bases are TGTGCCAGCAGCAAGGAGAGGAACACCGGGGAGCTGTTTTTT.

There are many counts of this clonotype. This chain connects TRBV3-1 to TRBJ2-3, with 11 bases fitting TRBD2. V gave up 4 bases and J gave up 8 bases; unmatched junction bases: 11. The CDR3 loop spans 16 amino acids. Germline CDR1 is LGHDT and CDR2 is YNNKEL (reference sequence). Written as DNA, the CDR3 is TGTGCCAGCAGCCCCTCCCTTAGCGGGGGGGCCGGTACGCAGTATTTT. It translates to CASSPSLSGGAGTQYF.

The V call is TRBV28, the J call TRBJ1-2; 10 bases map to TRBD1. The CDR3 contains 13 residues. The V and J ends lost 6 bases and 10 bases, in that order; junction bases with no gene match: 8. Germline CDR1 and CDR2: MDHEN and SYDVKM. The CDR3 here is CASRFRDRGIYTF. The CDR3 region has the DNA TGTGCCAGCAGATTCCGGGACAGGGGAATCTACACCTTC.

This clonotype was counted between two and nine times. The chain couples TRBV5-1 to TRBJ2-7; 14 nucleotides align to TRBD2. This CDR3 comprises 16 residues. J lost 3 bases, V lost 4 bases, and 6 bases had no gene match. CDR1 and CDR2 (germline): SGHRS, YFSETQ. The CDR3 loop reads CASSLGLAGGLYEQYF. CDR3 in DNA: TGCGCCAGCAGCCTTGGACTAGCGGGGGGTCTCTACGAGCAGTACTTC.

The CDR3 DNA is TGTGCCAGCAGTATACAGGGACCGAACACTGAAGCTTTCTTT. This encodes CASSIQGPNTEAFF. This chain links TRBV12-3 or TRBV12-4 with TRBJ1-1, with D possibly matching TRBD1 (6 bases). CDR3 length: 14 residues. Between the trimmed V and J ends, which lost 5 bases and 1 base, there was a span of 11 bases.